This TCR beta chain was recorded in a study of tumor-infiltrating lymphocytes in oesophageal squamous cell carcinoma. This clonotype has a count of ten or more. TCRdb used MiXCR to reprocess the PCR reads, holding one entry per CDR3 protein. The profile covers approximately 11,000 distinct CDR3 sequences, with 50% to 65% appearing a single time and 35% taken by the ten largest. The CDR3 has 14 residues. Per germline, CDR1 MNHNS and CDR2 SASEGT. The V and J ends lost 4 bases and 1 base respectively, with 10 bases between them. This TCR was recovered from a male donor with esophageal squamous cell carcinoma. Input material: esophageal tumor tissue. The chain combines TRBV6-1 with TRBJ2-5, with no clear D. CDR3 DNA: TGTGCCAGCAGTGGAAGGGCGGTCCAAGAGACCCAGTACTTC. Protein sequence: CASSGRAVQETQYF.